Detailed here is one T cell receptor (beta chain). Source study methods: The assay estimated nucleated cells by amplifying reference gene primers. Clones were sequenced by immunoSEQ multiplex PCR, and TCRdb holds only the in-frame ones, with some missing. V, J and clone size reflect that table, while D and trimming were determined from the DNA. The data show 150,000 to 200,000 clones, about 89% seen once. The data belong to a study of blood T cell repertoires in COVID-19. Study-wide context: The United States, Italy and Spain provided the acute and convalescent COVID-19 samples.

The length of the CDR3 is 15 residues. V dropped 0 bases and J dropped 0; count of bases not matched to a gene: 0. CDR1 and CDR2 (germline): SGHDT, YYEEEE. The clonotype was recovered from a man younger than 30 who had recovered from COVID-19. J is TRBJ2-7 and V is TRBV5-6; 10 bases fit TRBD2. What was sequenced was peripheral blood. CDR3 sequence reads: CASSLASGSSYEQYF. In DNA form, the CDR3 reads TGTGCCAGCAGCTTGGCTAGCGGGAGCTCCTACGAGCAGTACTTC.